This TCR beta chain derives from a study of T cell changes during pregnancy in multiple sclerosis (dated by TCRdb to about 2019). A note on the overall study: Changes in the T cell repertoire over the course of pregnancy were examined in this study in women with multiple sclerosis.

Library creation used the immunoSEQ multiplex PCR assay. TCRdb obtained this table from immuneACCESS and retained in-frame rearrangements with V and J assigned. These tables miss some clones; where compared with another copy, unresolved V genes account for less than half of the shortfall, and the remainder is unexplained. For this sample the table gives 55,000 to 70,000 clones, of which 90% to 95% were detected only once. The ten largest make up approximately 1.5% of the sample. Regarding this clone: Its recognized antigen is unknown. No base quality information exists; no much larger clone differs at one position.

Counted from cysteine to phenylalanine, this CDR3 has 16 amino acids. The DNA shown is the 48-base CDR3, in frame from base 1. Sequences SGDLS (CDR1) and YYNGEE (CDR2) are obtained from the germline V gene. Trimming takes 3 bases off V and 4 bases off J; junction bases not matched to a gene: 9. The source is a female donor in good health, enrolled as a control in a pregnancy study. This sample comprised peripheral blood, obtained in the third trimester of pregnancy. The chain is encoded by TRBV9 joined to TRBJ2-3; 9 bases in the junction line up with TRBD2. The nucleotide sequence is given as TGTGCCAGCAGCGCCCGACTAGCGGAGGGGGCAGATACGCAGTATTTT. It translates to CASSARLAEGADTQYF. This CDR3, with the reference TRBV9 and TRBJ2-3 proteins standing in past its ends, gives the full variable domain DSGVTQTPKHLITATGQRVTLRCSPRSGDLSVYWYQQSLDQGLQFLIQYYNGEERAKGNILERFSAQQFPDLHSELNLSSLELGDSALYFCASSARLAEGADTQYFGPGTRLTVL.